What follows describes a single T cell receptor (beta chain). The antigen remains undetermined. The sample originates from a study of T cell responses to AZD1222 COVID-19 vaccine. Whether given at about 4 or about 12 weeks, second doses were pooled. Deletions cut 5 bases from V and 7 bases from J, with 11 bases between. Germline CDR1 MNHNY, CDR2 SVGAGI (reference sequence). The CDR3 loop spans 13 amino acids. Study-level points and caveats: Regions left unmutated in variants are reportedly the target of nearly half of spike-specific TCRs. Spike-spanning, vaccine-associated CD4 TCRs were dominant at 160-218 and 743-854. Without day 14 samples, only post-peak T cell repertoires were studied.

Sequenced by immunoSEQ multiplex PCR; TCRdb stores in-frame clones only, minus some. The data contain some 74,000 clones, 70% to 90% of them seen just once; the ten biggest clones take up approximately 1.3%. The chain links TRBV6-6 to TRBJ2-2, with D hard to call. Sequencing used peripheral blood, obtained 28 days after the second AZD1222 dose. The source is an adult who received the AZD1222 COVID-19 vaccine. Here the CDR3 DNA reads TGTGCCAGCAGTCCACGAAGGATCGGGGAGCTGTTTTTT. Protein product: CASSPRRIGELFF.